This T cell receptor (beta chain) was recovered during a study of T cell responses to AZD1222 COVID-19 vaccine (dated by TCRdb to the early 2020s). Study-level background: AZD1222 recipients whose second dose came at about 4 weeks and those whose second dose came at about 12 weeks were combined into one group, since spike-specific TCR depth and breadth did not differ between the two schedules. A total of 230 or so trial participants underwent TCR sequencing, of whom about 210 received two doses of AZD1222 and some 26 received two doses of the MenACWY control vaccine. Trial participants were enrolled by age into subgroups of 18-55, 56-69 and 70-plus years, and about 150, 27 and 61 TCR-sequenced participants, respectively, were included in these subgroups. General findings and caveats noted by the study authors: No day 14 peak-response samples were available, so repertoires were characterized only after the peak T cell response. Conclusions about previously exposed vaccinees were limited because only a handful of AZD1222 recipients were SARS-CoV-2 seropositive at baseline. Epitopes outside the regions mutated in the B.1.351 and B.1.1.7 variants were reportedly recognized by nearly half of the unique spike-specific TCRs. The 56-69-year group was small, and its depth increase did not reach significance, likely because of low power. Participants were mostly white British, with more females than males. The authors suggested clonal diversity may have been underestimated. The vaccine-associated CD4 TCRs covered the entire spike protein, and the dominant responses fell in regions 160-218 and 743-854. A significant rise in spike-specific TCR breadth and depth was observed after two AZD1222 doses relative to day 0 and relative to MenACWY recipients.

According to the study, the label for this sample's time point signals: baseline before first vaccination. Vaccinee samples came from UK trials COV001 and COV002, including a single-blind randomized controlled phase 2/3 trial of AZD1222 (ChAdOx1 nCoV-19) in healthy adults. For TCRbeta chain sequencing, PBMC samples were collected from trial participants at day 0 and at day 28 after the second dose. Between the V and J ends, shortened by 0 bases and 0 bases respectively, the junction contains 10 bases. Counted from cysteine to phenylalanine, this CDR3 has 15 amino acids. This entry keeps only the CDR3 DNA: 45 bases, framed from base 1. CDR1 and CDR2, looked up from the germline V gene, are SGDLS and YYNGEE. As for this clone: What antigen it recognizes has not been identified. No base quality values were provided; no much bigger clone lies one nucleotide off.

The CDR3 regions of human TCRbeta chains were analyzed by immunosequencing. The study's own analysis went as follows. TCRs in the repertoires were matched against a reference library of SARS-CoV-2-specific TCRs that had been generated with the MIRA antigen-specificity platform. Breadth meant the fraction of unique TCRs that were SARS-CoV-2-associated, whereas depth meant the fraction of total T cells that were SARS-CoV-2-associated. Using the MIRA data, each spike-specific TCR was assigned both to the spike region to which the TCR was reactive and to a CD4 or CD8 class. Log10-transformed breadth and depth values were compared by one-way ANOVA with Sidak's multiple comparisons tests. TCRdb's version of the immuneACCESS table is confined to in-frame rearrangements and falls short of the full clone set. An unresolved V gene accounts for under half of the shortfall where checked; the remainder is of unknown origin. The V and J calls and clone size are taken from that table; D and trimming were inferred from the DNA. This sample lists roughly 140,000 clones; approximately 90% were detected once. The top ten hold approximately 15% of the sample.

The clonotype was recovered from an adult in good health. The chain uses TRBV9 and TRBJ2-7; TRBD2 is a weak D gene call, 5 bases matching. The starting material was peripheral blood, obtained on day 0 of AZD1222 vaccination. The CDR3 amino acid sequence is: CASSVGADSSYEQYF. The nucleotide sequence is TGTGCCAGCAGCGTAGGAGCGGATAGCTCCTACGAGCAGTACTTC.